This T cell receptor beta chain was identified during a study of T cell responses to AZD1222 COVID-19 vaccine (TCRdb year 2021). About the full investigation: A total of approximately 250 trial participants underwent TCR sequencing, of whom more than 200 had received two doses of AZD1222 and roughly 26 had received two doses of the MenACWY control vaccine. Trial participants were enrolled into age subgroups of 18-55, 56-69 and 70-plus years, which contained around 150, 29 and 61 TCR-sequenced participants, respectively.

The CDR3 regions of human TCRbeta chains were analyzed by immunosequencing. On the study's bioinformatics: TCRs in the repertoires were compared against a reference library of SARS-CoV-2-specific TCRs that had been generated with the MIRA antigen-specificity platform. Breadth was defined as the fraction of unique TCRs that were SARS-CoV-2-associated, and depth was defined as the fraction of total T cells that were SARS-CoV-2-associated. Using the MIRA data, every spike-specific TCR was mapped to the spike region that the TCR reacted to and assigned to either a CD4 or a CD8 class. Log10-transformed breadth and depth values were compared by one-way ANOVA with Sidak's multiple comparisons tests. TCRdb took this table from immuneACCESS and kept in-frame rearrangements with V and J called. Such tables lack part of the clones; where checked against another copy, unresolved V genes explain under half of the gap, and the rest is unexplained. Clonal size and the V and J genes are those of that table, whereas D and trimming came from the DNA. The sample table shows 65,000 to 90,000 clones, and roughly 87% are seen once. The top ten clones comprise 1% to 1.5% of the sample.

The CDR1 and CDR2 encoded by the germline V gene are SGHTA and FQGTGA. Taken from cysteine to phenylalanine, the CDR3 has 14 residues. Left in the record is the CDR3 DNA by itself, 42 bases read in frame from the first base. Trimming leaves V shorter by 3 bases and J shorter by 5 bases, with the junction holding 1 base beyond the gene matches. What this sample's time point label stands for: about 28 days (+/-7) after the second vaccine dose. AZD1222 recipients whose second dose came at about 4 weeks and those whose second dose came at about 12 weeks were combined into one group, since spike-specific TCR depth and breadth did not differ between the two schedules. Vaccinee samples were obtained from the UK trials COV001 and COV002, which included a single-blind randomized controlled phase 2/3 trial of AZD1222 (ChAdOx1 nCoV-19) in healthy adults. For TCRbeta chain sequencing, PBMC samples were collected from trial participants at day 0 and at day 28 after the second dose.

With regard to this clone: Its antigen remains undetermined. Base qualities are not recorded, but no much larger clone differs from it by a single base.

Broad study findings and their caveats: Epitopes outside the regions mutated in the B.1.351 and B.1.1.7 variants were reportedly recognized by nearly half of the unique spike-specific TCRs. The vaccine-associated CD4 TCRs covered the entire spike protein, and the dominant responses fell in regions 160-218 and 743-854. After two AZD1222 doses, both the breadth and the depth of spike-specific TCRs were significantly higher than at day 0 and than in MenACWY recipients. Conclusions about previously exposed vaccinees are limited, since just 6 or 7 AZD1222 recipients were seropositive for SARS-CoV-2 at baseline. Most participants were white British and females outnumbered males, and the authors suggested that clonal diversity may have been underestimated. The 56-69-year group was small, and its depth increase did not reach significance, likely because of low power. Because no day 14 peak-response samples were available, the repertoires could be characterized only after the peak T cell response.

Here the sequenced sample was peripheral blood, taken 28 days after the second AZD1222 dose. The chain employs TRBV7-3 and TRBJ2-1; 10 nucleotides in the junction match TRBD2. The TCR was taken from an adult who received the AZD1222 COVID-19 vaccine. The bases read TGTGCCAGCAGCTTTAGCGGGAGGAACAATGAGCAGTTCTTC. This gives the protein CASSFSGRNNEQFF.